Reported below is one T cell receptor beta chain. Its antigen is undetermined. PCR primers comprised 60 Vbeta and 13 Jbeta primers. Assay used: immunoSEQ multiplex PCR; TCRdb lists only in-frame clones, some missing. The data hold around 150,000 clones, with approximately 71% observed a single time. This record comes from a study of cytomegalovirus exposure and HLA in healthy donors. V dropped 5 bases and J dropped 7; count of bases not matched to a gene: 11. The CDR3 runs 16 residues. The germline V gene encodes CDR1 MNHEY and CDR2 SMNVEV (reference sequence). Findings of the study overall: Some V segments (TRBV6-2 and TRBV6-3 among them) were excluded as indistinguishable. A later analysis linked a missense variant in DCLRE1C to the trimming of TCR beta V and J genes.

Sequencing was carried out using PBMCs. The chain has TRBV27 and TRBJ1-6, with 7 bases fitting TRBD1. This TCR was sampled from a man between 45 and 60 years old in good health and CMV-seronegative. CDR3 loop: CASSPLTGSKNSPLHF. In DNA, the CDR3 is TGTGCCAGCAGTCCCCTGACAGGGTCTAAGAATTCACCCCTCCACTTT.